What follows are 19 T cell receptor beta chains derived from one specimen sequenced in a study of T cell responses to AZD1222 COVID-19 vaccine. The protocol was immunoSEQ multiplex PCR, while the TCRdb copy is restricted to in-frame clones and leaves out a portion. The sample includes more than 85,000 clones, roughly 90% seen only once; the top ten take 5% to 5.5%. The specimen comprised peripheral blood, sampled on day 0 of AZD1222 vaccination. Every receptor here comes from an adult in good health.

J is TRBJ2-7 and V is TRBV3-1 (or the pseudogene TRBV3-2); 10 positions agree with TRBD1. Unmatched junction bases numbered 9, after V lost 1 base and J lost 3 bases. The length of the CDR3 is 17 residues. Per the germline V gene, CDR1 is LGHDT and CDR2 is YNNKEL (reference sequence). The CDR3 region is CASSQGDRGDSYYEQYF. The DNA for the CDR3 is TGTGCCAGCAGCCAAGGGGACAGGGGCGACTCTTACTACGAGCAGTACTTC.

This chain connects TRBV4-3 to TRBJ2-1; D call uncertain. The CDR3 is 16 residues long. The germline V and J ends were trimmed by 0 bases and 1 base, with 10 bases remaining between them. Per the germline V gene, CDR1 is LGHNA and CDR2 is YSLEER. The CDR3 loop reads CASSQDSKASYNEQFF. CDR3 in DNA: TGCGCCAGCAGCCAAGATTCCAAAGCGTCCTACAATGAGCAGTTCTTC.

This chain joins TRBV27 and TRBJ1-6; 9 nucleotides match TRBD1. The CDR3 spans 15 residues. The junction had 6 bases not matched to a gene; V was cut back by 2 bases and J by 10 bases. Germline loops: CDR1 MNHEY, CDR2 SMNVEV (reference sequence). CDR3 in DNA: TGTGCCAGCAGTTTAGGACAGGGGTTTGCCTCACCCCTCCACTTT. This codes for CASSLGQGFASPLHF.

The V and J genes are TRBV6-5 and TRBJ1-6; D is unclear. V lost 4 bases to trimming and J lost 7 bases, with 14 bases between them. The CDR3 length is 15 residues. Looked up from germline, CDR1 is MNHEY and CDR2 is SVGAGI. The DNA for the CDR3 is TGTGCCAGCAGTTCCTTTGGCAGGATAAATTCACCCCTCCACTTT. This sequence encodes CASSSFGRINSPLHF.

J is TRBJ2-3 and V is TRBV5-5; perhaps D is TRBD1 or TRBD2 (6 bases each). The germline CDR1 and CDR2 sequences are SGHKS and YYEKEE (reference sequence). There are 13 residues in the CDR3. Between the trimmed V and J ends, which lost 5 bases and 2 bases, there was a span of 9 bases. The CDR3 DNA reads as TGTGCCAGCAGGGGGGGCCTCACAGATACGCAGTATTTT. It encodes CASRGGLTDTQYF.

This clone was counted only a few times. CDR3 nucleotide sequence: TGTGCCAGCAGTTCGAGTATTGAGAACTATGGCTACACCTTC. Its translation is CASSSSIENYGYTF. This chain uses TRBV6-5 with TRBJ1-2; no reliable D call. The CDR3 is 14 residues long. Germline V gene sequence: CDR1 MNHEY, CDR2 SVGAGI. Trimming took off 4 bases at V and 2 bases at J, with 11 bases between the two ends.

This chain joins TRBV7-2 and TRBJ2-3; 9 bases fit TRBD1. Trimming at V came to 5 bases and at J to 3 bases, leaving 3 bases not matched to a gene. Germline V gives CDR1 SGHTA, CDR2 FQGNSA. The length of the CDR3 is 14 residues. CDR3 sequence reads: CASSADRGTDTQYF. Written as DNA, the CDR3 is TGTGCCAGCAGCGCGGACAGGGGAACAGATACGCAGTATTTT.

The rearrangement joins TRBV6-5 to TRBJ1-1; tentatively, D is TRBD1 (5 bases). Trimming shortened V by 4 bases and J by 6 bases, and 6 bases separated the two germline ends. The CDR3 runs to 11 residues. Germline-derived CDR1 and CDR2 are MNHEY and SVGAGI. The CDR3 is CASSWGAEAFF. CDR3 sequence (DNA): TGTGCCAGCAGTTGGGGCGCTGAAGCTTTCTTT.

The rearrangement links TRBV19 to TRBJ2-7; no clear D. Looked up from germline, CDR1 is LNHDA and CDR2 is SQIVND (reference sequence). Trimming removed 3 bases at V and 3 bases at J, with 9 bases between. The CDR3 spans 13 residues. The CDR3 DNA follows: TGTGCCAGTAGTATGGGGAACAGCTACGAGCAGTACTTC. Residues: CASSMGNSYEQYF.

The CDR3 bases are TGCAGCGTTGATAGGGGGTTTGGGACAGCTTATAACTATGGCTACACCTTC. This codes for CSVDRGFGTAYNYGYTF. V and J are TRBV29-1 and TRBJ1-2; TRBD1 aligns across 7 bases. The CDR3 is 17 amino acids. Germline V CDR1 and CDR2: SQVTM, ANQGSEA. Germline trimming cut 3 bases from V and 1 base from J; bases unmatched to any gene: 14. Combining the CDR3 with reference TRBV29-1 and TRBJ1-2 gives the whole variable domain SAVISQKPSRDICQRGTSLTIQCQVDSQVTMMFWYRQQPGQSLTLIATANQGSEATYESGFVIDKFPISRPNLTFSTLTVSNMSPEDSSIYLCSVDRGFGTAYNYGYTFGSGTRLTVV.

The DNA of the CDR3 is TGTGCCAGCAGTTCCGGCAGGGCAAAACTGTTTTTT. It encodes CASSSGRAKLFF. The rearrangement links TRBV28 to TRBJ1-4; possibly TRBD1 for D (5 bases). CDR1 MDHEN and CDR2 SYDVKM come from the germline V gene. The CDR3 spans 12 residues. The ends were cut back, 4 bases at V and 10 bases at J, with 10 bases in the middle. Using reference TRBV28 and TRBJ1-4 for the parts outside the CDR3, the full variable domain is DVKVTQSSRYLVKRTGEKVFLECVQDMDHENMFWYRQDPGLGLRLIYFSYDVKMKEKGDIPEGYSVSREKKERFSLILESASTNQTSMYLCASSSGRAKLFFGSGTQLSVL.

This chain connects TRBV4-3 to TRBJ2-7, with 10 bases that match TRBD1. The CDR3 extends over 15 amino acids. Looked up from germline, CDR1 is LGHNA and CDR2 is YSLEER. Trimming removed 3 bases from V and 3 bases from J; junction bases left unmatched: 5. CDR3 sequence (DNA): TGCGCCAGCAGCCATGTCGGGACAGGGGACTACGAGCAGTACTTC. Protein sequence: CASSHVGTGDYEQYF.

As DNA, the CDR3 is TGTGCCAGCTCGGGGACAGACACTGAAGCTTTCTTT. As protein: CASSGTDTEAFF. The rearrangement uses TRBV3-1 (or the pseudogene TRBV3-2) and TRBJ1-1; 7 bases agree with TRBD1. V shed 8 bases and J 3 bases; nucleotides not matched to a gene: 3. CDR1 LGHDT and CDR2 YNNKEL come from the germline V gene (reference sequence). This CDR3 contains 12 residues.

This clone was picked up one time. V and J are TRBV6-5 and TRBJ1-1; 7 bases align to TRBD1. The CDR3 sequence is 12 residues long. Germline V lookup: CDR1 MNHEY, CDR2 SVGAGI. With V trimmed by 2 bases and J by 12 bases, 6 bases remained unmatched. CDR3 nucleotides: TGTGCCAGCAGTTACAGGGGGCTTTTAACTTTCTTT. The encoded protein is CASSYRGLLTFF.

The rearrangement uses TRBV28 and TRBJ2-2; the D gene is possibly TRBD2 (7 bases). The V gene's germline CDR1 is MDHEN and CDR2 SYDVKM. CDR3 length: 15 amino acids. The V end lost 6 bases, the J end lost 0 bases, and 11 bases lay between the germline ends. The CDR3 DNA reads TGTGCCAGCAGCCGCGGGGGCTCGAACACCGGGGAGCTGTTTTTT. Translated, it gives CASSRGGSNTGELFF. The whole variable domain, remainder taken from reference TRBV28 and TRBJ2-2, is DVKVTQSSRYLVKRTGEKVFLECVQDMDHENMFWYRQDPGLGLRLIYFSYDVKMKEKGDIPEGYSVSREKKERFSLILESASTNQTSMYLCASSRGGSNTGELFFGEGSRLTVL.

This chain joins TRBV11-2 and TRBJ2-7; 13 nucleotides align to TRBD2. The CDR3 covers 15 residues. The V gene end was trimmed by 1 base and the J gene end by 5 bases; junction bases not matched to a gene: 2. Looked up from germline, CDR1 is SGHAT and CDR2 is FQNNGV. The CDR3 region is CASSLVGTSGDEQYF. Written as DNA, the CDR3 is TGTGCCAGCAGCTTAGTTGGGACTAGCGGGGACGAGCAGTACTTC. The full variable domain, its missing parts supplied by reference TRBV11-2 and TRBJ2-7, is EAGVAQSPRYKIIEKRQSVAFWCNPISGHATLYWYQQILGQGPKLLIQFQNNGVVDDSQLPKDRFSAERLKGVDSTLKIQPAKLEDSAVYLCASSLVGTSGDEQYFGPGTRLTVT.

The CDR3 protein is CASSGGTGVNSPLHF. The CDR3 region has the DNA TGCGCCAGCAGCGGGGGGACAGGGGTAAATTCACCCCTCCACTTT. The genes are TRBV5-1 and TRBJ1-6; 10 nucleotides agree with TRBD1. Per the germline V gene, CDR1 is SGHRS and CDR2 is YFSETQ. The V segment lost 4 bases and the J segment 7 bases; nucleotides outside the gene matches: 5. The CDR3 is 15 amino acids.

The CDR3, as DNA: TGTGCCAGCGGTCTAAGCGGGGCGAGGAACGAGCAGTACTTC. Amino acids: CASGLSGARNEQYF. The chain uses TRBV28 and TRBJ2-7; 7 bases fit TRBD2. Germline V CDR1 and CDR2: MDHEN, SYDVKM. Losses at the gene ends were 8 bases for V and 5 bases for J; bases not matched to a gene: 12. The CDR3 covers 14 residues.

This rearrangement joins TRBV4-3 to TRBJ2-7; unclear D gene. The CDR3 contains 13 residues. Per the germline V gene, CDR1 is LGHNA and CDR2 is YSLEER. Trimming left V 2 bases short and J 3 bases short, with 8 bases between. In DNA, the CDR3 is TGCGCCAGCAGCCAAACTGTTCTCTACGAGCAGTACTTC. It specifies CASSQTVLYEQYF.